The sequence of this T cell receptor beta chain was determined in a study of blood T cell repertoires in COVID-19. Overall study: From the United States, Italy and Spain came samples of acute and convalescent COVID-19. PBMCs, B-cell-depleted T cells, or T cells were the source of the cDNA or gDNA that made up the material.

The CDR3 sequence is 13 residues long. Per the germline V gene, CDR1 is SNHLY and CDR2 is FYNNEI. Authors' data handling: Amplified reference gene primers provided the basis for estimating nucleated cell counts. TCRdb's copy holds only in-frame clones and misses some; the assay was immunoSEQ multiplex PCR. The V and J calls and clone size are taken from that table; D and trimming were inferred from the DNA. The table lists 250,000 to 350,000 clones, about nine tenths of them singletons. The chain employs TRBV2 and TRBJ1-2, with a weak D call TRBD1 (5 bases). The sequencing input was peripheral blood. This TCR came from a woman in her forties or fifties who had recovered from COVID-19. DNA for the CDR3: TGTGCACAAAACGGCGGGGGTAACTATGGCTACACCTTC. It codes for CAQNGGGNYGYTF. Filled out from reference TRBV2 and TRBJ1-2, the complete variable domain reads EPEVTQTPSHQVTQMGQEVILRCVPISNHLYFYWYRQILGQKVEFLVSFYNNEISEKSEIFDDQFSVERPDGSNFTLKIRSTKLEDSAMYFCAQNGGGNYGYTFGSGTRLTVV.